Following are 32 T cell receptor beta chains from one sample sequenced in a study of technical replicates of blood from a few donors. Profiled with immunoSEQ multiplex PCR; TCRdb holds only in-frame clones, not every one. The profile shows 75,000 to 100,000 clones, about 95% of them singletons. What was sequenced was T cells isolated from PBMCs. Source of these receptors: a human donor in good health.

This chain connects TRBV7-2 to TRBJ1-4; no clear D gene. Germline V CDR1 and CDR2: SGHTA, FQGNSA. Trimming pared 5 bases from V and 4 bases from J, leaving 17 bases between. The CDR3 runs 16 residues. The CDR3 loop is CASSRQAAANNEKLFF. The DNA of the CDR3 is TGTGCCAGCAGCCGCCAAGCGGCAGCGAATAATGAAAAACTGTTTTTT.

CDR3 region: CASSSGLAGGQETQYF. DNA for the CDR3: TGTGCCAGCAGTTCAGGACTAGCGGGAGGCCAAGAGACCCAGTACTTC. The chain is built from TRBV28 and TRBJ2-5; TRBD2 matches at 14 bases. V dropped 4 bases and J dropped 1; count of bases not matched to a gene: 2. Germline V gene data show CDR1 as MDHEN and CDR2 as SYDVKM. This CDR3 comprises 16 residues.

The CDR3 protein is CASSKSEGDTEAFF. CDR3 DNA: TGTGCCAGCAGCAAATCGGAGGGCGACACTGAAGCTTTCTTT. The chain links TRBV21-1 to TRBJ1-1. TRBV21-1 counts as a pseudogene. The CDR3 is made up of 14 amino acids.

J is TRBJ2-7 and V is TRBV11-2, with a possible D match to TRBD2 (5 bases). Germline-derived CDR1 and CDR2 are SGHAT and FQNNGV. V was trimmed by 2 bases and J by 2 bases, leaving 7 bases between them. The CDR3 length is 13 residues. The DNA of the CDR3 is TGTGCCAGCAGCTTAAGGGAGACCTACGAGCAGTACTTC. This translates into CASSLRETYEQYF.

This chain joins TRBV2 and TRBJ2-5, with 8 bases that match TRBD1. The CDR3 covers 15 residues. The V gene's germline CDR1 is SNHLY and CDR2 FYNNEI. J lost 4 bases, V lost 7 bases, and 11 bases had no gene match. The CDR3 loop reads CASTWTGSSLETQYF. CDR3 in DNA: TGTGCCAGCACCTGGACAGGGAGCAGCTTAGAGACCCAGTACTTC.

The chain couples TRBV9 to TRBJ1-2; TRBD1 might be the D (6 bases). V lost 0 bases to trimming and J lost 5 bases, with 11 bases between them. Per the germline V gene, CDR1 is SGDLS and CDR2 is YYNGEE. The CDR3 consists of 14 residues. The CDR3 DNA follows: TGTGCCAGCAGCGTAGGAACAGGGCTATATGGCTACACCTTC. Amino acids: CASSVGTGLYGYTF.

This chain connects TRBV6-5 to TRBJ1-3, with D unresolved. The V end lost 3 bases, the J end lost 3 bases, and 12 bases lay between the germline ends. There are 15 residues in the CDR3. In germline, CDR1 is MNHEY, CDR2 SVGAGI. The CDR3 spells CASSYETDLGNTIYF. The CDR3 region has the DNA TGTGCCAGCAGTTATGAAACAGACCTTGGAAACACCATATATTTT.

J is TRBJ2-7 and V is TRBV29-1; 7 bases match TRBD2. This CDR3 has 13 amino acids. Germline loops: CDR1 SQVTM, CDR2 ANQGSEA. V trimming: 6 bases; J trimming: 4 bases; junction bases outside the gene matches: 9. The CDR3 DNA follows: TGCAGCGTAACCGGACTAGGGAATTACGAGCAGTACTTC. This gives the protein CSVTGLGNYEQYF.

This sequence joins TRBV12-5 and TRBJ2-7; 9 bases are a match to TRBD1. Germline V lookup: CDR1 LGHNT, CDR2 FRNRAP. V trimming: 2 bases; J trimming: 2 bases; junction bases outside the gene matches: 1. CDR3 length: 14 amino acids. In nucleotides, the CDR3 is TGTGCTAGTGGTTTGTGGGACAGGGCCTACGAGCAGTACTTC. This sequence encodes CASGLWDRAYEQYF.

The rearrangement joins TRBV7-3 to TRBJ2-7; TRBD2 aligns across 11 bases. With 4 bases clipped from V and 4 bases from J, the junction kept 6 bases outside the gene matches. Germline V gives CDR1 SGHTA, CDR2 FQGTGA. This CDR3 region has 15 residues. The DNA for the CDR3 is TGTGCCAGCAGCTACAGACTAGCGGGGTTGTACGAGCAGTACTTC. The encoded protein is CASSYRLAGLYEQYF.

The gene calls are TRBV7-3 and TRBJ2-1; 10 nucleotides align to TRBD2. This CDR3 region has 15 residues. Trimming removed 4 bases from V and 7 bases from J; junction bases left unmatched: 7. Germline values: CDR1 SGHTA, CDR2 FQGTGA. The DNA of the CDR3 is TGTGCCAGCAGCTCCGTAGCGGGAGGATCAAATGAGCAGTTCTTC. Residues: CASSSVAGGSNEQFF.

The J gene is TRBJ2-5, the V gene TRBV5-6, with D uncertain. With 4 bases removed from V and 4 bases from J, the gap between germline ends came to 14 bases. Germline assignment: CDR1 SGHDT and CDR2 YYEEEE. The CDR3 has 14 residues. This CDR3 reads CASSRVVLGETQYF. Here the CDR3 DNA reads TGTGCCAGCAGCCGGGTGGTCCTGGGAGAGACCCAGTACTTC.

The rearrangement links TRBV30 to TRBJ2-3; TRBD2 matches at 8 bases. Losses at the gene ends were 4 bases for V and 5 bases for J; bases not matched to a gene: 14. Per germline, CDR1 GTSNPN and CDR2 SVGIG (reference sequence). The CDR3 spans 16 residues. The DNA of the CDR3 is TGTGCCTGGACGGGGGGGATGGGGGCGCTTATAGATACGCAGTATTTT. Its translation is CAWTGGMGALIDTQYF.

The V call is TRBV19, the J call TRBJ1-1, with D possibly TRBD1 on 6 matching bases. This CDR3 spans 14 amino acids. V was shortened by 2 bases and J by 6 bases, with 13 bases between the two germline ends. Germline assignment: CDR1 LNHDA and CDR2 SQIVND (reference sequence). CDR3 amino acids: CASSILGPGAEAFF. The CDR3 bases are TGTGCCAGTAGTATACTGGGGCCAGGGGCTGAAGCTTTCTTT.

The chain uses TRBV27 and TRBJ2-3; weak D call: TRBD2 (5 bases). This CDR3 has 15 residues. The germline gives CDR1 MNHEY, CDR2 SMNVEV (reference sequence). V dropped 6 bases and J dropped 4 bases, with 17 bases sitting between them. CDR3: CASSIQWTRSDTQYF. The CDR3 DNA sequence: TGTGCCAGCAGCATCCAATGGACTCGATCAGATACGCAGTATTTT.

The genes are TRBV9 and TRBJ2-7, with 8 positions matching TRBD1. Germline loops: CDR1 SGDLS, CDR2 YYNGEE. The CDR3 is 15 amino acids. With V trimmed by 2 bases and J by 1 base, 5 bases remained unmatched. CDR3 region: CASSVGDRWSYEQYF. CDR3 nucleotides: TGTGCCAGCAGCGTGGGGGACAGGTGGTCCTACGAGCAGTACTTC. The complete variable domain, with remaining parts taken from reference TRBV9 and TRBJ2-7, reads DSGVTQTPKHLITATGQRVTLRCSPRSGDLSVYWYQQSLDQGLQFLIQYYNGEERAKGNILERFSAQQFPDLHSELNLSSLELGDSALYFCASSVGDRWSYEQYFGPGTRLTVT.

The genes are TRBV2 and TRBJ2-7; the match to TRBD2 covers 8 bases. V was pared by 3 bases and J by 4 bases, with 8 bases of the junction left unmatched. Germline loops: CDR1 SNHLY, CDR2 FYNNEI. This CDR3 spans 15 amino acids. CDR3 sequence: CASSDRGGGVYEQYF. CDR3 nucleotide sequence: TGTGCCAGCAGTGATCGGGGGGGAGGGGTATACGAGCAGTACTTC.

J is TRBJ1-1 and V is TRBV11-2, with TRBD1 matching 9 bases. Germline CDR1 reads SGHAT; CDR2 reads FQNNGV. The length of the CDR3 is 15 residues. With V trimmed by 5 bases and J by 3 bases, 7 bases remained unmatched. CDR3 protein: CASSIAGTGYTEAFF. The CDR3 nucleotides read TGTGCCAGCAGCATCGCCGGGACAGGGTACACTGAAGCTTTCTTT.

The chain couples TRBV2 to TRBJ2-7, with a tentative D call TRBD2 (6 bases). Germline V CDR1 and CDR2: SNHLY, FYNNEI. The V gene lost 10 bases and the J gene lost 1 base, with 26 bases spanning the gap. The CDR3 sequence is 17 residues long. The CDR3 reads CATQRLVRDFTSYEQYF. CDR3 nucleotide sequence: TGTGCCACCCAGCGCTTAGTCCGGGACTTCACTTCCTACGAGCAGTACTTC.

This chain joins TRBV6-5 and TRBJ2-1, with TRBD2 matching 9 bases. CDR1 is MNHEY and CDR2 is SVGAGI in the germline V gene. The CDR3 totals 14 residues. With 7 bases clipped from V and 6 bases from J, the junction kept 7 bases outside the gene matches. Here the CDR3 reads CASTGAGGPNEQFF. The CDR3 DNA is TGTGCCAGCACGGGTGCGGGAGGGCCCAATGAGCAGTTCTTC.

The J gene is TRBJ2-7, the V gene TRBV5-6; TRBD2 might be the D (5 bases). This CDR3 has 15 amino acids. From germline, CDR1 is SGHDT and CDR2 YYEEEE. The germline V and J ends were trimmed by 6 bases and 0 bases, with 16 bases remaining between them. This CDR3 is CASNGGGSLSYEQYF. Written as DNA, the CDR3 is TGTGCCAGCAATGGAGGAGGTTCCCTCTCCTACGAGCAGTACTTC.

This clone was seen just once. This rearrangement joins TRBV18 to TRBJ2-7, with 11 bases matching TRBD2. The CDR3 runs to 14 residues. V gave up 3 bases and J gave up 5 bases; unmatched junction bases: 3. Per germline, CDR1 KGHSH and CDR2 LQKENI. CDR3: CASSPPSGRNEQYF. The CDR3 nucleotides are TGTGCCAGCTCACCTCCTAGCGGGAGGAACGAGCAGTACTTC.

The V and J genes are TRBV4-1 and TRBJ2-5, with 13 bases that match TRBD2. The germline CDR1 and CDR2 sequences are MGHRA and YSYEKL. Trimming removed 5 bases from V and 5 bases from J; junction bases left unmatched: 14. The CDR3 runs to 18 residues. CDR3 region: CASSGGLAGVLKGETQYF. DNA of the CDR3: TGCGCCAGCAGCGGCGGACTAGCGGGAGTTTTAAAGGGGGAGACCCAGTACTTC.

The V call is TRBV27, the J call TRBJ2-1, with a weak D call TRBD1 (6 bases). There are 16 residues in the CDR3. Trimming pared 3 bases from V and 0 bases from J, leaving 12 bases between. CDR1 and CDR2 from the germline V gene are MNHEY and SMNVEV (reference sequence). As DNA, the CDR3 is TGTGCCAGCAGTTTGGCTAGAGGGGGCTCCTACAATGAGCAGTTCTTC. It translates to CASSLARGGSYNEQFF.

The V and J genes are TRBV25-1 and TRBJ2-1; D gene unclear. Trimming removed 11 bases from V and 7 bases from J, with 15 bases in between. Germline CDR1 is MGHDK and CDR2 is SYGVNS. This CDR3 spans 12 amino acids. Here the CDR3 reads CASEENGNEQFF. The CDR3 DNA sequence: TGTGCCTCAGAGGAAAATGGGAATGAGCAGTTCTTC. Together with reference TRBV25-1 and TRBJ2-1, the CDR3 gives the full variable domain: EADIYQTPRYLVIGTGKKITLECSQTMGHDKMYWYQQDPGMELHLIHYSYGVNSTEKGDLSSESTVSRIRTEHFPLTLESARPSHTSQYLCASEENGNEQFFGPGTRLTVL.

The genes are TRBV19 and TRBJ2-2; 11 bases are shared with TRBD2. The length of the CDR3 is 17 residues. The J segment lost 1 base and the V segment lost 6 bases, leaving 7 bases of the junction unmatched. Germline CDR1 is LNHDA and CDR2 is SQIVND (reference sequence). CDR3 bases: TGTGCCAGTAGGGGGGCTAGCGGGAGGTGGAACACCGGGGAGCTGTTTTTT. The encoded protein is CASRGASGRWNTGELFF. The whole variable domain, remainder taken from reference TRBV19 and TRBJ2-2, is DGGITQSPKYLFRKEGQNVTLSCEQNLNHDAMYWYRQDPGQGLRLIYYSQIVNDFQKGDIAEGYSVSREKKESFPLTVTSAQKNPTAFYLCASRGASGRWNTGELFFGEGSRLTVL.

The V gene is TRBV25-1, the J gene TRBJ1-1; the D is unclear. V lost 7 bases and J lost 0, with 9 bases in between. CDR1 MGHDK and CDR2 SYGVNS come from the germline V gene. The CDR3 spans 13 residues. CDR3 sequence: CASMREMNTEAFF. In DNA, the CDR3 is TGTGCCAGCATGAGGGAGATGAACACTGAAGCTTTCTTT.

The chain uses TRBV5-1 and TRBJ1-1; D not resolved. The germline gives CDR1 SGHRS, CDR2 YFSETQ. The CDR3 contains 15 residues. Trimming shortened V by 0 bases and J by 0 bases, and 9 bases separated the two germline ends. CDR3 nucleotide sequence: TGCGCCAGCAGCTTGGCAGGTAACATGAACACTGAAGCTTTCTTT. This codes for CASSLAGNMNTEAFF.

The chain couples TRBV29-1 to TRBJ2-1; 9 positions agree with TRBD1. Germline loops: CDR1 SQVTM, CDR2 ANQGSEA. This CDR3 comprises 12 residues. V shed 7 bases and J 8 bases; nucleotides not matched to a gene: 6. The CDR3 here is CSEHRGRDEQFF. The CDR3 nucleotides are TGCAGCGAGCACAGGGGGCGCGATGAGCAGTTCTTC.

The chain uses TRBV2 and TRBJ1-2, with 7 bases that match TRBD1. Trimming at V came to 6 bases and at J to 8 bases, leaving 9 bases not matched to a gene. From germline, CDR1 is SNHLY and CDR2 FYNNEI. CDR3 length: 13 amino acids. Here the CDR3 reads CASSEQGPDGYTF. The CDR3 DNA follows: TGTGCCAGCAGCGAACAGGGGCCGGACGGCTACACCTTC.

V gene TRBV7-2 combines with J gene TRBJ2-2; 10 positions match TRBD1. The junction had 4 bases not matched to a gene; V was cut back by 3 bases and J by 6 bases. The CDR3 sequence is 15 residues long. The germline V gene has CDR1 SGHTA and CDR2 FQGNSA. The CDR3 nucleotides read TGTGCCAGCAGCTTCGGGGGACAGGGGCCCGGGGAGCTGTTTTTT. Translated: CASSFGGQGPGELFF.

The J gene is TRBJ2-1, the V gene TRBV5-1, with 8 bases matching TRBD1. J was trimmed by 4 bases and V by 2 bases; bases with no gene match: 8. The CDR3 is 16 residues long. Per germline, CDR1 SGHRS and CDR2 YFSETQ. The chain's CDR3 is CASSFSGGVKYNEQFF. The CDR3 DNA reads TGCGCCAGCAGCTTTTCAGGGGGCGTTAAATACAATGAGCAGTTCTTC.